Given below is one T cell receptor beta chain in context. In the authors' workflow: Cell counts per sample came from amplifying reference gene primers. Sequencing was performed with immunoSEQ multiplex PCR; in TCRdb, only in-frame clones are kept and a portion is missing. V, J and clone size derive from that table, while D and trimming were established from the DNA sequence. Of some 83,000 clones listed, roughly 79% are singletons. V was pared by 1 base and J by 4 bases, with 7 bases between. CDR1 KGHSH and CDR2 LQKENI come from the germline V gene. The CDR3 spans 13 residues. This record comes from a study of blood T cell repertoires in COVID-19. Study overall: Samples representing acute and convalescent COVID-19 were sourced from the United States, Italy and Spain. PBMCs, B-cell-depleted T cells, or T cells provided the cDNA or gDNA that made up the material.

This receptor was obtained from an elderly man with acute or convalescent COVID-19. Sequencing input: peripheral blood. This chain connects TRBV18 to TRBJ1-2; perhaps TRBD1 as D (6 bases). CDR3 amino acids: CASSPLDSYGYTF. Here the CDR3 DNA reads TGTGCCAGCTCACCACTGGACAGCTATGGCTACACCTTC.